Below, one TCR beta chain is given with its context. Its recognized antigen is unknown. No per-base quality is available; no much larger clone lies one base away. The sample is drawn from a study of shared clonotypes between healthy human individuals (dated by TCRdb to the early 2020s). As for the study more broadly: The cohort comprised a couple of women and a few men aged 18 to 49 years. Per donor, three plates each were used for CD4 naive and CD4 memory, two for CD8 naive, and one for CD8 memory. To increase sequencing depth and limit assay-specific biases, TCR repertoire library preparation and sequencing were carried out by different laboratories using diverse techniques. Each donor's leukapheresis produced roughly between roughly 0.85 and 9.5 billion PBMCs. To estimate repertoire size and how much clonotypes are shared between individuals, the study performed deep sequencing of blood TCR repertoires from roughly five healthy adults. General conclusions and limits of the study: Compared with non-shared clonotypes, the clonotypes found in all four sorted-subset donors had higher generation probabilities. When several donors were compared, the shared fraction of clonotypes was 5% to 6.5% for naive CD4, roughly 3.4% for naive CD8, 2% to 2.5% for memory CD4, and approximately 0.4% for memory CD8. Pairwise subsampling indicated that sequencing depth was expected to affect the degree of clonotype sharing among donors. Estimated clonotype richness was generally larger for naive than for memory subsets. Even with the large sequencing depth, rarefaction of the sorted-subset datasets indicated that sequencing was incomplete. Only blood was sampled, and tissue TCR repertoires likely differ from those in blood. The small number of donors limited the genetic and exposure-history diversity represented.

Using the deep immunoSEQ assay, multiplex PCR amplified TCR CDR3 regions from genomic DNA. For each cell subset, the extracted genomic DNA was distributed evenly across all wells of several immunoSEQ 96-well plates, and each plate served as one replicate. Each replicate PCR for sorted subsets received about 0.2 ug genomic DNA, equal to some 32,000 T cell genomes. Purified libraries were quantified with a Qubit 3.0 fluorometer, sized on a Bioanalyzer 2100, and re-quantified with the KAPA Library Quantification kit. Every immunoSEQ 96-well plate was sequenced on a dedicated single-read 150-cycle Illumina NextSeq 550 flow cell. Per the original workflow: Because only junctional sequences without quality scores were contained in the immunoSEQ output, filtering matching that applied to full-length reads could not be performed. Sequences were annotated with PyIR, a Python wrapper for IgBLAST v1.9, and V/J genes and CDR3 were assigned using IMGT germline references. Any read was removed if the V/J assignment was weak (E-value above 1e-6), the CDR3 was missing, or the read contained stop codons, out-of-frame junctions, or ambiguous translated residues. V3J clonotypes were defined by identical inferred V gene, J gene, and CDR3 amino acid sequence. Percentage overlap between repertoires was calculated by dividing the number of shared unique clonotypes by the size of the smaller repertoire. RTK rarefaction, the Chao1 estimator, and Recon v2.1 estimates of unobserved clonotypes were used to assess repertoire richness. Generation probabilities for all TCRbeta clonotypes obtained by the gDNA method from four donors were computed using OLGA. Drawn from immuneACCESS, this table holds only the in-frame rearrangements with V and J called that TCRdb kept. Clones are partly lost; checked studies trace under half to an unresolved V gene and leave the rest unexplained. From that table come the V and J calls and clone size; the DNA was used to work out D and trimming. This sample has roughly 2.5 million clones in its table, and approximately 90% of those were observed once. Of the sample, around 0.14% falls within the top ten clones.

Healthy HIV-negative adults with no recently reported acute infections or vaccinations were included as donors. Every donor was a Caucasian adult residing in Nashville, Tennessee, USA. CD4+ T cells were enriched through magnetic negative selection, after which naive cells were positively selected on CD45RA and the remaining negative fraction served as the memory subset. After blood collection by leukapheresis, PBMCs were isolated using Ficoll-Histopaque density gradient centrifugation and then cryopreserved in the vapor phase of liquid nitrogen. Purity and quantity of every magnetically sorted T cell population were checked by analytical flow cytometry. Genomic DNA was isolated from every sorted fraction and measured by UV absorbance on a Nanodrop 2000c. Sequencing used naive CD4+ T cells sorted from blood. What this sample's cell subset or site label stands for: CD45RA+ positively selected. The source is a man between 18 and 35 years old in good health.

The DNA is TGTGCCAGCAGCGTGCAAGGGACTAGCGGGGGTGAGACCCAGTACTTC. Its translation reads: CASSVQGTSGGETQYF. Recombination joined TRBV9 with TRBJ2-5; 14 bases in between match TRBD2. Reading the germline V gene gives CDR1 SGDLS and CDR2 YYNGEE. After removal of 2 bases from V and 5 bases from J, the junction retains 5 bases not matched to a gene. There are 16 amino acids in the CDR3, from cysteine to phenylalanine inclusive. Only the CDR3 part of the read is kept: 48 bases, read in frame from the first base.